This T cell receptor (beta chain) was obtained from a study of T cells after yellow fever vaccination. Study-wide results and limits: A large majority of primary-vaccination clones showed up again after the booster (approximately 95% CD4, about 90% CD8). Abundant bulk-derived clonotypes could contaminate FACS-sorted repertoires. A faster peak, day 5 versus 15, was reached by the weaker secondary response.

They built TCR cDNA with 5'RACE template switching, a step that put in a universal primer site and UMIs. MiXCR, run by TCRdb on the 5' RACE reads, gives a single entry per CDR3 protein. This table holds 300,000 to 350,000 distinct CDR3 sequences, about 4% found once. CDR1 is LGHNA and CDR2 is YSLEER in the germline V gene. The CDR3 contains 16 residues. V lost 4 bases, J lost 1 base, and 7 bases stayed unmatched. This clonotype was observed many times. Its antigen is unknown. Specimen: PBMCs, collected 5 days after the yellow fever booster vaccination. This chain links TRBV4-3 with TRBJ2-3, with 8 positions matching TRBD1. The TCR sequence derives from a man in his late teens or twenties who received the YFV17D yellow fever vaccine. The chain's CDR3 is CASSPRQGYGTDTQYF. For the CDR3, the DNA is TGCGCCAGCAGCCCAAGACAGGGGTACGGCACAGATACGCAGTATTTT.